The rows below give T cell receptor beta chains drawn from one sample of a study of graft-versus-host responses after intestinal transplantation. Assay: immunoSEQ multiplex PCR; the TCRdb copy retains only in-frame clones and omits some. The profile shows 40,000 or so clones, around 96% of them singletons. These receptors lack a known antigen. Sequencing used unstimulated CD8+ T cells sorted from spleen or lymph node cells, obtained before transplant. These TCRs come from a human donor who was the organ donor for an intestinal transplant. CDR3s include the opening cysteine and the closing phenylalanine or tryptophan. The D gene is left open where the match is weak. Where a row states a size, it is once, few, many or the class of an expanded clone; other rows omit it.

CDR3 protein: CATSTRTANYGYTF; CDR3 DNA: TGTGCCACCAGCACCAGGACCGCTAACTATGGCTACACCTTC; V gene: TRBV15; clone size: -; J gene: TRBJ1-2; D gene: -
CDR3 protein: CASRGVNEQFF; CDR3 DNA: TGTGCCTCTCGGGGGGTTAATGAGCAGTTCTTC; V gene: TRBV27; clone size: -; J gene: TRBJ2-1; D gene: TRBD2
CDR3 protein: CASSLQGETQYF; CDR3 DNA: TGTGCCAGCAGCTTACAGGGAGAGACCCAGTACTTC; V gene: TRBV7-9; clone size: -; J gene: TRBJ2-5; D gene: -
CDR3 protein: CASSSSEGGGYTF; CDR3 DNA: TGTGCCAGCAGCTCCTCGGAGGGGGGTGGCTACACCTTC; V gene: TRBV7-9; clone size: -; J gene: TRBJ1-2; D gene: -
CDR3 protein: CASSLGSLSSYNEQFF; CDR3 DNA: TGTGCCAGCAGCTTAGGGTCCCTAAGCTCCTACAATGAGCAGTTCTTC; V gene: TRBV11-2; clone size: -; J gene: TRBJ2-1; D gene: -
CDR3 protein: CASSTGPNYGYTF; CDR3 DNA: TGTGCCAGCAGCACAGGCCCTAACTATGGCTACACCTTC; V gene: TRBV14; clone size: -; J gene: TRBJ1-2; D gene: -
CDR3 protein: CASSQRRTAIYGYTF; CDR3 DNA: TGCGCCAGCAGCCAACGTCGGACGGCCATCTATGGCTACACCTTC; V gene: TRBV4-3; clone size: -; J gene: TRBJ1-2; D gene: -
CDR3 protein: CASSQSSRGRLAKNIQYF; CDR3 DNA: TGCGCCAGCAGTCAATCTTCCAGGGGGCGGTTAGCCAAAAACATTCAGTACTTC; V gene: TRBV23-1; clone size: -; J gene: TRBJ2-4; D gene: TRBD1
CDR3 protein: CASSLKKTGAGGYTF; CDR3 DNA: TGTGCCAGCAGCTTGAAGAAGACAGGGGCGGGTGGCTACACCTTC; V gene: TRBV7-8; clone size: -; J gene: TRBJ1-2; D gene: TRBD1
CDR3 protein: CASSQDRGGANQPQHF; CDR3 DNA: TGCGCCAGCAGCCAAGATCGGGGCGGGGCCAATCAGCCCCAGCATTTT; V gene: TRBV4-3; clone size: -; J gene: TRBJ1-5; D gene: -
CDR3 protein: CASSLPGLSISGELFF; CDR3 DNA: TGCGCCAGCAGCCTCCCGGGACTTAGCATATCCGGGGAGCTGTTTTTT; V gene: TRBV5-1; clone size: -; J gene: TRBJ2-2; D gene: -
CDR3 protein: CASSYTDGETQYF; CDR3 DNA: TGTGCCAGCAGTTACACGGACGGAGAGACCCAGTACTTC; V gene: TRBV6-5; clone size: -; J gene: TRBJ2-5; D gene: -
CDR3 protein: CSVGGIVAETQYF; CDR3 DNA: TGCAGCGTTGGGGGAATAGTGGCGGAGACCCAGTACTTC; V gene: TRBV29-1; clone size: -; J gene: TRBJ2-5; D gene: -
CDR3 protein: CASSVEGTSAEQFF; CDR3 DNA: TGTGCCAGCAGCGTAGAAGGGACCTCAGCTGAGCAGTTCTTC; V gene: TRBV9; clone size: -; J gene: TRBJ2-1; D gene: -
CDR3 protein: CASSGSDGPLGGYTF; CDR3 DNA: TGTGCCAGCAGTGGGTCGGACGGCCCGCTAGGCGGCTACACCTTC; V gene: TRBV6-6; clone size: -; J gene: TRBJ1-2; D gene: -
CDR3 protein: CASSRKGNQPQHF; CDR3 DNA: TGTGCCAGTAGTCGGAAGGGCAATCAGCCCCAGCATTTT; V gene: TRBV19; clone size: once; J gene: TRBJ1-5; D gene: -
CDR3 protein: CASSQDAGAGYEQYF; CDR3 DNA: TGCGCCAGCAGCCAAGATGCGGGGGCGGGCTACGAGCAGTACTTC; V gene: TRBV4-1; clone size: -; J gene: TRBJ2-7; D gene: -
CDR3 protein: CASSLEWDSTDTQYF; CDR3 DNA: TGTGCCAGCAGCTTAGAATGGGACAGCACAGATACGCAGTATTTT; V gene: TRBV7-9; clone size: -; J gene: TRBJ2-3; D gene: -
CDR3 protein: CASSLQFVWGPNTGELFF; CDR3 DNA: TGTGCCAGCTCACTCCAATTTGTCTGGGGCCCGAACACCGGGGAGCTGTTTTTT; V gene: TRBV18; clone size: -; J gene: TRBJ2-2; D gene: -
CDR3 protein: CASSQEGGETQYF; CDR3 DNA: TGTGCCAGCAGCCAAGAAGGGGGGGAGACCCAGTACTTC; V gene: TRBV4-2; clone size: once; J gene: TRBJ2-5; D gene: -
CDR3 protein: CASSDLAGGTEAFF; CDR3 DNA: TGTGCCAGCAGTGATTTGGCAGGGGGGACTGAAGCTTTCTTT; V gene: TRBV6-4; clone size: -; J gene: TRBJ1-1; D gene: TRBD1
CDR3 protein: CASSGSTSGGPMIQYF; CDR3 DNA: TGTGCCAGCAGCGGATCGACTAGCGGGGGCCCCATGATCCAGTATTTT; V gene: TRBV9; clone size: -; J gene: TRBJ2-3; D gene: TRBD2
CDR3 protein: CASSLPPGDSYNEQFF; CDR3 DNA: TGTGCCAGCAGCTTACCCCCGGGGGACTCCTACAATGAGCAGTTCTTC; V gene: TRBV11-3; clone size: -; J gene: TRBJ2-1; D gene: -
CDR3 protein: CASSWAGSNTEAFF; CDR3 DNA: TGTGCCAGCAGTTGGGCAGGGTCGAACACTGAAGCTTTCTTT; V gene: TRBV27; clone size: -; J gene: TRBJ1-1; D gene: -
CDR3 protein: CARGGSPETQYF; CDR3 DNA: TGTGCCAGGGGGGGCTCACCGGAGACCCAGTACTTC; V gene: TRBV12-1; clone size: -; J gene: TRBJ2-5; D gene: -
CDR3 protein: CASSVQGIYEQFF; CDR3 DNA: TGTGCCAGTAGCGTGCAGGGAATCTATGAGCAGTTCTTC; V gene: TRBV19; clone size: once; J gene: TRBJ2-1; D gene: -
CDR3 protein: CASNGGPGTEAFF; CDR3 DNA: TGTGCCAGCAATGGGGGGCCCGGCACTGAAGCTTTCTTT; V gene: TRBV2; clone size: -; J gene: TRBJ1-1; D gene: -
CDR3 protein: CASSPNRETDQTQYF; CDR3 DNA: TGCGCCAGCAGCCCTAACCGAGAAACGGACCAGACCCAGTACTTC; V gene: TRBV4-3; clone size: once; J gene: TRBJ2-5; D gene: -
CDR3 protein: CASSLPGQGSGEQFF; CDR3 DNA: TGTGCCAGCAGCTTACCGGGACAGGGGTCAGGTGAGCAGTTCTTC; V gene: TRBV11-2; clone size: -; J gene: TRBJ2-1; D gene: TRBD1
CDR3 protein: CASSQESFQETQYF; CDR3 DNA: TGCGCCAGCAGCCAAGAAAGCTTTCAAGAGACCCAGTACTTC; V gene: TRBV4-3; clone size: -; J gene: TRBJ2-5; D gene: -
CDR3 protein: CASSTNRDPQETQYF; CDR3 DNA: TGTGCCAGCAGTACCAACAGGGACCCCCAAGAGACCCAGTACTTC; V gene: TRBV6-5; clone size: -; J gene: TRBJ2-5; D gene: -
CDR3 protein: CATSLEGYGYTF; CDR3 DNA: TGTGCCACCAGCTTGGAGGGCTATGGCTACACCTTC; V gene: TRBV15; clone size: -; J gene: TRBJ1-2; D gene: -
CDR3 protein: CASSELWSGQETQYF; CDR3 DNA: TGTGCCAGCAGTGAACTCTGGAGCGGCCAAGAGACCCAGTACTTC; V gene: TRBV2; clone size: once; J gene: TRBJ2-5; D gene: -
CDR3 protein: CASSQVALGESSYNEQFF; CDR3 DNA: TGCGCCAGCAGCCAAGTAGCTTTGGGAGAAAGTTCCTACAATGAGCAGTTCTTC; V gene: TRBV4-1; clone size: -; J gene: TRBJ2-1; D gene: -
CDR3 protein: CASSWGGAHNEQFF; CDR3 DNA: TGTGCCAGCAGCTGGGGGGGCGCCCACAATGAGCAGTTCTTC; V gene: TRBV7-9; clone size: -; J gene: TRBJ2-1; D gene: -
CDR3 protein: CASKGQNYGYTF; CDR3 DNA: TGTGCCAGTAAGGGACAGAACTATGGCTACACCTTC; V gene: TRBV2; clone size: -; J gene: TRBJ1-2; D gene: TRBD1
CDR3 protein: CASSVIPGGRPSYEQYF; CDR3 DNA: TGTGCCAGCAGCGTAATCCCAGGGGGTCGTCCCTCCTACGAGCAGTACTTC; V gene: TRBV9; clone size: -; J gene: TRBJ2-7; D gene: TRBD1
CDR3 protein: CASSVEGTPAAVNTEAFF; CDR3 DNA: TGTGCCAGCAGCGTAGAGGGGACCCCCGCAGCAGTGAACACTGAAGCTTTCTTT; V gene: TRBV9; clone size: -; J gene: TRBJ1-1; D gene: -
CDR3 protein: CASSQDSLAGAINEQFF; CDR3 DNA: TGCGCCAGCAGCCAAGATTCGCTAGCGGGGGCGATCAATGAGCAGTTCTTC; V gene: TRBV4-1; clone size: -; J gene: TRBJ2-1; D gene: TRBD2
CDR3 protein: CASSFPGLAGGHPDTQYF; CDR3 DNA: TGTGCCAGCAGCTTTCCGGGACTAGCGGGGGGCCACCCAGATACGCAGTATTTT; V gene: TRBV7-8; clone size: -; J gene: TRBJ2-3; D gene: TRBD2
CDR3 protein: CASSKDSLWDIQYF; CDR3 DNA: TGTGCCAGCAGTAAGGACAGCCTTTGGGACATTCAGTACTTC; V gene: TRBV6-6; clone size: -; J gene: TRBJ2-4; D gene: -
CDR3 protein: CASSLIGEVQPQHF; CDR3 DNA: TGTGCCAGCAGCTTAATAGGGGAGGTTCAGCCCCAGCATTTT; V gene: TRBV7-9; clone size: -; J gene: TRBJ1-5; D gene: -
CDR3 protein: CASSQDLGGSPLHF; CDR3 DNA: TGCGCCAGCAGCCAAGATCTGGGAGGCTCACCCCTCCACTTT; V gene: TRBV4-3; clone size: -; J gene: TRBJ1-6; D gene: -
CDR3 protein: CASSLSDGMNTEAFF; CDR3 DNA: TGTGCCAGCAGTTTATCTGACGGCATGAACACTGAAGCTTTCTTT; V gene: TRBV27; clone size: -; J gene: TRBJ1-1; D gene: -
CDR3 protein: CASSQDPAALNTEAFF; CDR3 DNA: TGCGCCAGCAGCCAAGATCCCGCAGCTCTGAACACTGAAGCTTTCTTT; V gene: TRBV4-3; clone size: -; J gene: TRBJ1-1; D gene: -
CDR3 protein: CASSFLGGVGTDTQYF; CDR3 DNA: TGCGCCAGCAGCTTTTTGGGGGGGGTCGGCACAGATACGCAGTATTTT; V gene: TRBV5-1; clone size: -; J gene: TRBJ2-3; D gene: TRBD2
CDR3 protein: CASSTKTGYANYGYTF; CDR3 DNA: TGTGCCAGTAGCACAAAGACAGGGTATGCTAACTATGGCTACACCTTC; V gene: TRBV19; clone size: -; J gene: TRBJ1-2; D gene: TRBD1
CDR3 protein: CASSLAGQGAGNYGYTF; CDR3 DNA: TGTGCCAGCAGCTTAGCAGGGCAGGGGGCGGGAAACTATGGCTACACCTTC; V gene: TRBV7-2; clone size: once; J gene: TRBJ1-2; D gene: TRBD1
CDR3 protein: CASSLVGRGASYNEQFF; CDR3 DNA: TGTGCCAGCAGCTTAGTTGGGCGGGGGGCGTCCTACAATGAGCAGTTCTTC; V gene: TRBV7-8; clone size: -; J gene: TRBJ2-1; D gene: TRBD2
CDR3 protein: CASSLSQAYEQYF; CDR3 DNA: TGCGCCAGCAGCCTCTCCCAGGCCTACGAGCAGTACTTC; V gene: TRBV4-1; clone size: once; J gene: TRBJ2-7; D gene: -